This T cell receptor (beta chain) was sequenced during a study of blood T cell repertoires in COVID-19. Overall study context: Sites in the United States, Italy and Spain provided acute and convalescent COVID-19 samples.

The CDR3 extends over 15 amino acids. Germline V gene data show CDR1 as SGHNT and CDR2 as YENEEA. V lost 1 base to trimming and J lost 2 bases, with 10 bases between them. This clone appeared once. In the original processing: Reference gene primer amplification gave estimated nucleated cell counts. Method: immunoSEQ multiplex PCR; TCRdb's copy keeps in-frame clones and lacks some. V and J calls and clone size follow that table, whereas D and trimming were derived from the DNA. The sample comprises roughly 400,000 clones, about 88% of which are singletons, and about 1.5% rests with the top ten. Participants were aged about 18 to 89 years, lived in around 22 US areas, and enrolled virtually. Allocation to cohorts depended on clinical history reported by the participants.

The receptor was isolated from a woman between 18 and 29 years old who had been exposed to COVID-19. Source material: PBMCs or T cells enriched from blood (not recorded which). The chain employs TRBV11-3 and TRBJ2-3; possibly TRBD2 for D (6 bases). The CDR3: CASSLGRGTTDTQYF. The DNA for the CDR3 is TGTGCCAGCAGCTTAGGGCGGGGCACCACAGATACGCAGTATTTT.